The count of the clone carrying this T cell receptor beta chain is one. The V end lost 5 bases, the J end lost 5 bases, and 18 bases lay between the germline ends. The germline V gene has CDR1 SQVTM and CDR2 ANQGSEA. This CDR3 region has 14 residues. The source of the sample is a study of blood T cell repertoires in COVID-19. Study in general: T cells, B-cell-depleted T cells, or PBMCs supplied cDNA or gDNA.

Assay used: immunoSEQ multiplex PCR; TCRdb lists only in-frame clones, some missing. Of a few hundred thousand clones listed, 85% were seen once; the top ten hold 2.4%. Sequenced: peripheral blood. The rearrangement joins TRBV29-1 to TRBJ2-5; TRBD2 might be the D (6 bases). This TCR derives from an older woman with COVID-19, enrolled during active disease. CDR3 sequence reads: CSVSFRLGRETQYF. The CDR3 nucleotides are TGCAGCGTTTCATTCCGACTAGGAAGGGAGACCCAGTACTTC. The entire variable domain, with the rest obtained from reference TRBV29-1 and TRBJ2-5, is as follows: SAVISQKPSRDICQRGTSLTIQCQVDSQVTMMFWYRQQPGQSLTLIATANQGSEATYESGFVIDKFPISRPNLTFSTLTVSNMSPEDSSIYLCSVSFRLGRETQYFGPGTRLLVL.